The 14 T cell receptor beta chains given below trace back to one sample, sequenced in a study of cytotoxic CD8 clonotypes in ibrutinib-treated CLL. Sequenced by immunoSEQ multiplex PCR; TCRdb stores in-frame clones only, minus some. The table shows approximately 280,000 clones, with less than 85% occurring only once. Specimen: PBMCs, collected at disease progression, from a patient treated with ibrutinib. The receptors stem from a human donor with chronic lymphocytic leukemia.

The chain carries TRBV5-1 and TRBJ2-7, with 7 bases fitting TRBD1. V was pared by 2 bases and J by 6 bases, with 11 bases of the junction left unmatched. In germline, CDR1 is SGHRS, CDR2 YFSETQ. The CDR3 totals 15 residues. CDR3 DNA sequence: TGCGCCAGCAGCTTTGTACCGGGACAGATCTTCGAGCAGTACTTC. It encodes CASSFVPGQIFEQYF.

This chain joins TRBV7-9 and TRBJ2-3, with TRBD2 matching over 9 bases. V trimming: 1 base; J trimming: 1 base; junction bases outside the gene matches: 9. The CDR3 is 18 residues long. In germline, CDR1 is SEHNR, CDR2 FQNEAQ (reference sequence). CDR3 loop: CASSLVVSSGGRTDTQYF. In nucleotides, the CDR3 is TGTGCCAGCAGCTTAGTCGTTTCAAGCGGGGGGCGCACAGATACGCAGTATTTT.

The V and J genes are TRBV10-3 and TRBJ2-1, with D possibly being TRBD2 (6 bases). Germline V gene lookup returns CDR1 ENHRY and CDR2 SYGVKD. With 11 bases removed from V and 5 bases from J, the gap between germline ends came to 13 bases. The CDR3 has 12 amino acids. The CDR3 spells CAGGVSDNEQFF. The DNA for the CDR3 is TGTGCCGGCGGGGTTTCGGACAATGAGCAGTTCTTC.

The rearrangement uses TRBV4-2 and TRBJ2-7, with a possible D match to TRBD1 (6 bases). Per the germline V gene, CDR1 is LGHNA and CDR2 is YNFKEQ. The CDR3 sequence is 14 residues long. V was trimmed by 2 bases and J by 0 bases, leaving 8 bases between them. The CDR3 loop reads CASSQSRGSYEQYF. The CDR3 DNA sequence: TGTGCCAGCAGCCAATCCAGGGGCTCCTACGAGCAGTACTTC.

The rearrangement links TRBV9 to TRBJ2-2, with a possible D match to TRBD1 (6 bases). Germline CDR1 SGDLS, CDR2 YYNGEE. Trimming cost V 4 bases and J 1 base, with 17 bases left between them. The CDR3 has 17 residues. CDR3 amino acids: CASSPRPGTRNTGELFF. Written as DNA, the CDR3 is TGTGCCAGCAGCCCCCGGCCCGGGACACGGAACACCGGGGAGCTGTTTTTT.

The genes are TRBV29-1 and TRBJ2-3; the D is unclear. The CDR3 sequence is 10 residues long. V lost 5 bases, J lost 6 bases, and 6 bases lay in between. Germline-derived CDR1 and CDR2 are SQVTM and ANQGSEA. The CDR3 here is CSVRRDTQYF. The DNA of the CDR3 is TGCAGCGTTCGAAGGGATACGCAGTATTTT.

The chain recombines TRBV7-8 with TRBJ2-2, with D perhaps matching TRBD1 or TRBD2 (5 bases each). CDR3 length: 15 residues. V lost 5 bases and J 3 bases, leaving 13 bases between the germline ends. The germline V gene has CDR1 SGHVS and CDR2 FQNEAQ. The CDR3 DNA reads TGTGCCAGCAGCCTAGAGAGAGGGGACACCGGGGAGCTGTTTTTT. Its translation is CASSLERGDTGELFF.

The chain uses TRBV21-1 and TRBJ2-7; the D call in the table, TRBD2, was not verified against the DNA. TRBV21-1 is a pseudogene. The CDR3 covers 16 residues. CDR3 amino acids: CASSKEFPAGGPPQYF. The DNA of the CDR3 is TGTGCCAGCAGCAAAGAGTTTCCAGCGGGAGGGCCTCCTCAGTACTTC.

This chain connects TRBV9 to TRBJ2-5; D is uncertain. Germline values: CDR1 SGDLS, CDR2 YYNGEE. V was clipped by 0 bases and J by 5 bases, with 14 bases between them. CDR3 length: 15 amino acids. The CDR3 nucleotides are TGTGCCAGCAGCGTAGCGGCGTGGGGTTGGGAGACCCAGTACTTC. Translation: CASSVAAWGWETQYF.

The sample holds a few counts of this clone. The V gene is TRBV9, the J gene TRBJ2-2, with 8 bases lining up with TRBD1. V lost 4 bases to trimming and J lost 2 bases; unmatched junction nucleotides: 10. Germline-derived CDR1 and CDR2 are SGDLS and YYNGEE. CDR3 length equals 17 residues. CDR3 nucleotides: TGTGCCAGCAGCACACGTCCCGGGACAGGAAACACCGGGGAGCTGTTTTTT. Encoded protein: CASSTRPGTGNTGELFF.

The chain joins TRBV7-3 to TRBJ2-7, with D unresolved. V was pared by 5 bases and J by 3 bases, with 2 bases between. The V gene's germline CDR1 is SGHTA and CDR2 FQGTGA. CDR3 size: 10 residues. The CDR3 loop reads CASSHYEQYF. The CDR3 DNA sequence: TGTGCCAGCAGCCACTACGAGCAGTACTTC. Looking up the rest from reference TRBV7-3 and TRBJ2-7 gives the full variable domain: GAGVSQTPSNKVTEKGKYVELRCDPISGHTALYWYRQSLGQGPEFLIYFQGTGAADDSGLPNDRFFAVRPEGSVSTLKIQRTERGDSAVYLCASSHYEQYFGPGTRLTVT.

The chain is built from TRBV15 and TRBJ1-1, with D unresolved. The V end lost 0 bases, the J end lost 0 bases, and 11 bases lay between the germline ends. Per germline, CDR1 LNHNV and CDR2 YYDKDF (reference sequence). The CDR3 extends over 16 amino acids. DNA for the CDR3: TGTGCCACCAGCAGAGATGGGGTTGAGATGAACACTGAAGCTTTCTTT. Protein: CATSRDGVEMNTEAFF.

V gene TRBV6-1 combines with J gene TRBJ2-7, with TRBD2 identical over 9 bases. The CDR3 spans 13 residues. V shed 1 base and J 6 bases; nucleotides not matched to a gene: 1. The V gene's germline CDR1 is MNHNS and CDR2 SASEGT. CDR3 DNA sequence: TGTGCCAGCAGTGAAGGGACTAGCGCCGAGCAGTACTTC. This codes for CASSEGTSAEQYF.

This sequence joins TRBV6-5 and TRBJ2-7; 9 nucleotides agree with TRBD1. From germline, CDR1 is MNHEY and CDR2 SVGAGI. The V segment lost 5 bases and the J segment 12 bases; nucleotides outside the gene matches: 14. The length of the CDR3 is 14 residues. CDR3 in DNA: TGTGCCAGCAGTACCAGGACAGGGGATCTCTTTACGTACTTC. Amino acid sequence: CASSTRTGDLFTYF.